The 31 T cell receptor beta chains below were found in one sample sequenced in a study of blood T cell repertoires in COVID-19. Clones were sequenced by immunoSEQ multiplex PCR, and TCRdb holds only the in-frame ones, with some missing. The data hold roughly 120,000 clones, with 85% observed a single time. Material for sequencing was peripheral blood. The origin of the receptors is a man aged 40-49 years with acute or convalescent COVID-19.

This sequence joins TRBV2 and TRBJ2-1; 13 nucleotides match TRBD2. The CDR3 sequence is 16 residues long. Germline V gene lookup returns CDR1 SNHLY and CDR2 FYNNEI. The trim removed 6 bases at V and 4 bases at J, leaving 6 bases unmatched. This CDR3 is CASSKSGLAGYNEQFF. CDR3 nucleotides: TGTGCCAGCAGCAAGTCGGGACTAGCGGGATACAATGAGCAGTTCTTC.

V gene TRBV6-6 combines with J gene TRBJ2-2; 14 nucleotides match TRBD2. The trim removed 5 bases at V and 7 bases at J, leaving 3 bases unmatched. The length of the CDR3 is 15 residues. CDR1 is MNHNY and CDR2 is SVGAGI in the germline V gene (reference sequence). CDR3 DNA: TGTGCCAGCAGTGCGGGACTAGCGGGGGACGGGGAGCTGTTTTTT. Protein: CASSAGLAGDGELFF.

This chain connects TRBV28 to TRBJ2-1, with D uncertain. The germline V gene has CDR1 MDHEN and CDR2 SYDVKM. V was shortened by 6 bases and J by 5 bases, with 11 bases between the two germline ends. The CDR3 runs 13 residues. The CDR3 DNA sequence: TGTGCCAGCAGGCCCCATACACACAATGAGCAGTTCTTC. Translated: CASRPHTHNEQFF.

The DNA for the CDR3 is TGTGCCAGTAGTCCAAACCTAGCGGCCCCCAGGGAGCAGTTCTTC. Encoded protein: CASSPNLAAPREQFF. This chain uses TRBV19 with TRBJ2-1; 7 bases are shared with TRBD2. Germline CDR1 and CDR2: LNHDA and SQIVND (reference sequence). Losses at the gene ends were 5 bases for V and 10 bases for J; bases not matched to a gene: 14. The CDR3 is made up of 15 amino acids.

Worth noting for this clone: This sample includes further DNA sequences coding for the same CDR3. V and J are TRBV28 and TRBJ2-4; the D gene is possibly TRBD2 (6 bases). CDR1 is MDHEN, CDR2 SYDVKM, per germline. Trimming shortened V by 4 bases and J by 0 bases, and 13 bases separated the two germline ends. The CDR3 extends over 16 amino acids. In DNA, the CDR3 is TGTGCCAGCAGTTCCGGGGGACCCGGAGCCAAAAACATTCAGTACTTC. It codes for CASSSGGPGAKNIQYF.

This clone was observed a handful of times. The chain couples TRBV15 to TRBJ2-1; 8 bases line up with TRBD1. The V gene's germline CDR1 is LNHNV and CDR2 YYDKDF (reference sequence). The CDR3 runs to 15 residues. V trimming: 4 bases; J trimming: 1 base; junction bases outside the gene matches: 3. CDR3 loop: CATSNGQGSYNEQFF. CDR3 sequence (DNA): TGTGCCACCAGCAATGGACAGGGTTCCTACAATGAGCAGTTCTTC.

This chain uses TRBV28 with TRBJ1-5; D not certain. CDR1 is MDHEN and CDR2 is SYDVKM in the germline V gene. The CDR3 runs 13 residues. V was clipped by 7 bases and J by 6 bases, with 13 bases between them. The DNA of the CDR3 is TGTGCCAGCACCCTCCCGGGGATTCAGCCCCAGCATTTT. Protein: CASTLPGIQPQHF.

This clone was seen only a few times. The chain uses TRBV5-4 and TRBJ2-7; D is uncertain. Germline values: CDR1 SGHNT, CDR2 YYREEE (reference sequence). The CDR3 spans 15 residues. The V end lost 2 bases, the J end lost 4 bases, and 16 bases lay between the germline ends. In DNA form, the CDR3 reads TGTGCCAGCAGCTTAACGTCGGGTCCGGAATACGAGCAGTACTTC. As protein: CASSLTSGPEYEQYF.

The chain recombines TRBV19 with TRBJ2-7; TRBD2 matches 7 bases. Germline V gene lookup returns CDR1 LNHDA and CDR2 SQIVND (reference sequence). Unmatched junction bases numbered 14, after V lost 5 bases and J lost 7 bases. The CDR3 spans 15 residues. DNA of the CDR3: TGTGCCAGTAGTTCCCTCCGGGACGCGGGAGCGGAGCAGTACTTC. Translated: CASSSLRDAGAEQYF.

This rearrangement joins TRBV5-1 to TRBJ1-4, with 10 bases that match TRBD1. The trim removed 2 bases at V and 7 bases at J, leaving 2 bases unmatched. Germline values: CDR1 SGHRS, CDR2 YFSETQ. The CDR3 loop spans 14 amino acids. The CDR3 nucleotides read TGCGCCAGCAGCTTAGGGACAGGGGTTGAAAAACTGTTTTTT. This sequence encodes CASSLGTGVEKLFF. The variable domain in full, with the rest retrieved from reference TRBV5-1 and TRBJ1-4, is KAGVTQTPRYLIKTRGQQVTLSCSPISGHRSVSWYQQTPGQGLQFLFEYFSETQRNKGNFPGRFSGRQFSNSRSEMNVSTLELGDSALYLCASSLGTGVEKLFFGSGTQLSVL.

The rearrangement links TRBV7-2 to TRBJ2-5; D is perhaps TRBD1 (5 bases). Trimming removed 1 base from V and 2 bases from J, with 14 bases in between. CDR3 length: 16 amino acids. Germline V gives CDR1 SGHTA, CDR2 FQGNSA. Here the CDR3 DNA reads TGTGCCAGCAGCTTAGGACCAGGGTTGGGGCAAGAGACCCAGTACTTC. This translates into CASSLGPGLGQETQYF.

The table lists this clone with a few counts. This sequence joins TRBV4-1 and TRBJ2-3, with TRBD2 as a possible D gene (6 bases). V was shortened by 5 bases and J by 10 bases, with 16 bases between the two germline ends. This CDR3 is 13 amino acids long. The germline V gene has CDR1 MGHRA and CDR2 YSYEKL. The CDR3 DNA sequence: TGCGCCAGCAGCACCCACCCGGGGGAGGCGCAGTATTTT. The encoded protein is CASSTHPGEAQYF.

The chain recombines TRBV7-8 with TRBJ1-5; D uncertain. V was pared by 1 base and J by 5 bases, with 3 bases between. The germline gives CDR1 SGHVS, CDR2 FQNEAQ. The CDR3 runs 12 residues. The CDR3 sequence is CASSLVDQPQHF. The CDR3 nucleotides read TGTGCCAGCAGCTTAGTCGATCAGCCCCAGCATTTT.

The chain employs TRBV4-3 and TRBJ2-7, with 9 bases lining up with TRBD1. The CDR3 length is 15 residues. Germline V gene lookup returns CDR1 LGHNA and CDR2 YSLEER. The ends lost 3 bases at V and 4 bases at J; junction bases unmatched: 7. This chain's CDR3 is CASSHLPGQGYEQYF. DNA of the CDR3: TGCGCCAGCAGCCATCTCCCGGGACAGGGTTACGAGCAGTACTTC.

As DNA, the CDR3 is TGTGCCAGCAGGGACAGGGGGGCACTTGGTGGCTACACCTTC. Its translation is CASRDRGALGGYTF. The V gene is TRBV19, the J gene TRBJ1-2, with TRBD1 identical over 11 bases. From germline, CDR1 is LNHDA and CDR2 SQIVND (reference sequence). The CDR3 length is 14 residues. V gave up 9 bases and J gave up 7 bases; unmatched junction bases: 10.

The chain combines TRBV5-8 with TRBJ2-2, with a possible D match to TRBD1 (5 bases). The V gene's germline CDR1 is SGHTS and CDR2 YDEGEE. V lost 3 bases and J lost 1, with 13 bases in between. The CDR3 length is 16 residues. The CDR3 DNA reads TGTGCCAGCAGCTACCAGACAGTACTGAACACCGGGGAGCTGTTTTTT. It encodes CASSYQTVLNTGELFF.

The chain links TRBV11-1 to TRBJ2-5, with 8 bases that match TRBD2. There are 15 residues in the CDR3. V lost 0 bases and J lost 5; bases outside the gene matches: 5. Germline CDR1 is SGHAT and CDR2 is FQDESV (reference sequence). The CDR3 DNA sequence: TGTGCCAGCAGCTTAGCCAGGACTAGCAGGGAGACCCAGTACTTC. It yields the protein CASSLARTSRETQYF.

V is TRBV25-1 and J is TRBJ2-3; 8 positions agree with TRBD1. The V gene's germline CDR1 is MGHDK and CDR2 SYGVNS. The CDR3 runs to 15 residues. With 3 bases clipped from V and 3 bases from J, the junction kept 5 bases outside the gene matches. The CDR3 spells CASSDPNRGTDTQYF. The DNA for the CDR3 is TGTGCCAGCAGTGATCCGAACAGGGGGACAGATACGCAGTATTTT.

CDR3 region: CASSLVRDTQYF. DNA of the CDR3: TGTGCCAGCAGCTTAGTCCGTGATACGCAGTATTTT. V gene TRBV7-9 combines with J gene TRBJ2-3; the D is unclear. The CDR3 has 12 amino acids. V was trimmed by 1 base and J by 6 bases, leaving 5 bases between them. Per the germline V gene, CDR1 is SEHNR and CDR2 is FQNEAQ (reference sequence).

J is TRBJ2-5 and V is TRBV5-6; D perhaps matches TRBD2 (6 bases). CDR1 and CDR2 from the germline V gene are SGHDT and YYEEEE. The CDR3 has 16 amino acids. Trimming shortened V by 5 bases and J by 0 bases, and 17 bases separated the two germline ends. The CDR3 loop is CASRQSVGDYQETQYF. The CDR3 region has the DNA TGTGCCAGCAGACAGAGCGTGGGGGACTACCAAGAGACCCAGTACTTC.

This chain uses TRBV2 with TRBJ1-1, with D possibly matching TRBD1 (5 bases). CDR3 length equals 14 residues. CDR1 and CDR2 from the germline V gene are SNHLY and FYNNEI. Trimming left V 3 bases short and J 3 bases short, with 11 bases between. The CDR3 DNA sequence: TGTGCCAGCAGTGAGCTGGGGGGGGACACTGAAGCTTTCTTT. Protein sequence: CASSELGGDTEAFF.

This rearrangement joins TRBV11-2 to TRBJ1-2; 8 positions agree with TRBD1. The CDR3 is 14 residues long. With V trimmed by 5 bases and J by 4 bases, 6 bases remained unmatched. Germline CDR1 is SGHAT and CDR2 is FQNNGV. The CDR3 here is CASSRVDRGYGYTF. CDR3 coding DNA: TGTGCCAGCAGCCGCGTCGACAGGGGCTATGGCTACACCTTC.

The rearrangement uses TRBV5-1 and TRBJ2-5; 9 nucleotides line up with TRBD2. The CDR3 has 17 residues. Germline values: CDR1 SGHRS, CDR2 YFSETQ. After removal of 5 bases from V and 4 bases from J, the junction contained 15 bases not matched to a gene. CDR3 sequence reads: CASSFPGLAVAGETQYF. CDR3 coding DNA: TGCGCCAGCAGTTTTCCGGGACTAGCCGTCGCGGGAGAGACCCAGTACTTC.

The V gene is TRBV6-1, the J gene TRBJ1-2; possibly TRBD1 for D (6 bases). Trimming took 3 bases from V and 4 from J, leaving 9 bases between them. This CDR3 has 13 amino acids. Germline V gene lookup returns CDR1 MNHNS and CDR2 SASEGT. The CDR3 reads CASSEGASYGYTF. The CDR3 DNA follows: TGTGCCAGCAGTGAGGGGGCCTCCTATGGCTACACCTTC.

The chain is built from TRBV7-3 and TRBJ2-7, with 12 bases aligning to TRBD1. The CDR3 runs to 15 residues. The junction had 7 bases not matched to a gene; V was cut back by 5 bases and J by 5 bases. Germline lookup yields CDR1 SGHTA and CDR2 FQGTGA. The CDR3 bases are TGTGCCAGCAGCCCTGGGACAGGGGGCATCAACGAGCAGTACTTC. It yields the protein CASSPGTGGINEQYF.

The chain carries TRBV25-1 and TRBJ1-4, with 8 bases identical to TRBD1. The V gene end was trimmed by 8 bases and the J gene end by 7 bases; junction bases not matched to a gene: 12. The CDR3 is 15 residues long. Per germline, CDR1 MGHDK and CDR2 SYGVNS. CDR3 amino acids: CASQIRQGIFEKLFF. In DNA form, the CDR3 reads TGTGCCAGCCAGATAAGACAGGGGATATTTGAAAAACTGTTTTTT.

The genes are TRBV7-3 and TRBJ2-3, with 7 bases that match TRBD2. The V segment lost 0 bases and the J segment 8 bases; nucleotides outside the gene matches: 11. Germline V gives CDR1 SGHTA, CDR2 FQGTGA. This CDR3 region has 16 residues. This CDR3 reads CASSLTAAGGLGTQYF. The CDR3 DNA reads TGTGCCAGCAGCTTAACGGCTGCCGGTGGACTAGGTACGCAGTATTTT.

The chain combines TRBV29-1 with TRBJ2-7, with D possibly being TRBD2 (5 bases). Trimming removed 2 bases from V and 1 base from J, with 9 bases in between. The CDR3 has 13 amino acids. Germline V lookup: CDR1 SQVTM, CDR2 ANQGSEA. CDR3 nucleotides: TGCAGCGTTGAAACCCGGGGATCCTACGAGCAGTACTTC. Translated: CSVETRGSYEQYF.

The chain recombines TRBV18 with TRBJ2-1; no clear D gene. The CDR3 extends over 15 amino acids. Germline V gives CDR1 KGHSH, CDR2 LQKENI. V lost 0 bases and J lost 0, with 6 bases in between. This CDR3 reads CASSPPSTSYNEQFF. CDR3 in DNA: TGTGCCAGCTCACCACCATCTACCTCCTACAATGAGCAGTTCTTC.

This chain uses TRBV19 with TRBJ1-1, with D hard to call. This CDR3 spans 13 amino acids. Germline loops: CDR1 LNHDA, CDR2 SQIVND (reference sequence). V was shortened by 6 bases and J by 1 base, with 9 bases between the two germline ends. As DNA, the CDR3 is TGTGCCAGTAGGGCGGGGAGGAACACTGAAGCTTTCTTT. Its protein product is CASRAGRNTEAFF. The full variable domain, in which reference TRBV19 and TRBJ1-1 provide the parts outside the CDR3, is DGGITQSPKYLFRKEGQNVTLSCEQNLNHDAMYWYRQDPGQGLRLIYYSQIVNDFQKGDIAEGYSVSREKKESFPLTVTSAQKNPTAFYLCASRAGRNTEAFFGQGTRLTVV.

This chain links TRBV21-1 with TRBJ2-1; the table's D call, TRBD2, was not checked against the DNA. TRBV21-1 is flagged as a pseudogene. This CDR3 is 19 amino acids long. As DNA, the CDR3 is TGTGCCAGCAGCAAAGTCCTTCCGGGACTAGCGAGCTCCTACAATGAGCAGTTCTTC. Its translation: CASSKVLPGLASSYNEQFF.